This T cell receptor beta chain came from a study of T cell changes during pregnancy in multiple sclerosis. J lost 4 bases, V lost 4 bases, and 5 bases had no gene match. Germline CDR1 reads PRHDT; CDR2 reads FYEKMQ (reference sequence). CDR3 length: 15 residues. TCRdb's copy holds only in-frame clones and misses some; the assay was immunoSEQ multiplex PCR. Counted here are 40,000 to 50,000 clones, 92% occurring once; the ten biggest clones make up over 0.45%. The sequences come from CD4+ T cells from peripheral blood mononuclear cells, collected in the third trimester of pregnancy. The chain carries TRBV13 and TRBJ1-4; 8 bases align to TRBD1. The receptor's source is a female donor with multiple sclerosis, enrolled in a pregnancy study. CDR3 protein: CASSSRTGINEKLFF. CDR3 nucleotide sequence: TGTGCCAGCAGCTCCCGGACAGGGATTAATGAAAAACTGTTTTTT.